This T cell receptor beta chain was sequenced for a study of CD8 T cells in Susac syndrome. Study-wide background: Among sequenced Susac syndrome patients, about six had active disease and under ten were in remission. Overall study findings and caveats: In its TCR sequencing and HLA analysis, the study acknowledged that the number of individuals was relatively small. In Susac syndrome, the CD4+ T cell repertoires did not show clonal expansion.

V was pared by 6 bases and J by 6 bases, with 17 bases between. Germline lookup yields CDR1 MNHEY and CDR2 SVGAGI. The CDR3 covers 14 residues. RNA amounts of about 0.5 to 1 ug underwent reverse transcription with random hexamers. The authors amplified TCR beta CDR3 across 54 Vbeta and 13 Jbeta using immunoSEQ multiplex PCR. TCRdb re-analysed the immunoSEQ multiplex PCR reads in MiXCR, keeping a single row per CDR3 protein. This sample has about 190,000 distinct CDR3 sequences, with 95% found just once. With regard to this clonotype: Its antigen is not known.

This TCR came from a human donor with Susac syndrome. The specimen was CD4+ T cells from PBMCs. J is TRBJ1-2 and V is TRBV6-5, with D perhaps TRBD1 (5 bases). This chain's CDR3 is CASRTGTGWHGYTF. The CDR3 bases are TGTGCCAGCAGAACCGGGACGGGGTGGCATGGCTACACCTTC.